This T cell receptor beta chain was documented in a study of CD8 T cells in ankylosing spondylitis. Construction of TCR beta libraries was performed using quantitative 5'-RACE with molecular barcodes. TCRdb redid the calling of the 5' RACE reads with MiXCR, one entry per CDR3 protein. The sample includes 200,000 to 300,000 distinct CDR3 sequences, 24% of them seen just once. Trimming shortened V by 6 bases and J by 5 bases, and 10 bases separated the two germline ends. The CDR3 loop spans 11 amino acids. Germline loops: CDR1 DFQATT, CDR2 SNEGSKA (reference sequence). This clonotype has ten or more counts.

This receptor was obtained from a male donor with ankylosing spondylitis or in good health (not recorded which). Material: blood, either unsorted or a sorted T cell fraction (not recorded which). The V and J genes are TRBV20-1 and TRBJ2-5; the D gene is possibly TRBD1 (5 bases). The CDR3 DNA reads as TGCAGTGCCGAGAAGGGGGAGACCCAGTACTTC. Translated, it gives CSAEKGETQYF.